These 7 T cell receptor beta chains share one sample of origin, sequenced in a study of beta chain features in type 1 diabetes. Every isolated RNA sample was fully reverse transcribed, so sequencing captured expressed TCRB transcripts. Profiled with immunoSEQ multiplex PCR; TCRdb holds only in-frame clones, not every one. The repertoire holds 400,000 to 450,000 clones, with 14% as singletons. Sequencing input: naive CD4+ T cells from blood. These receptor sequences come from a man in his thirties or forties in good health.

This clone was picked up a small number of times. The rearrangement links TRBV7-9 to TRBJ2-2, with 9 bases identical to TRBD2. Losses at the gene ends were 8 bases for V and 2 bases for J; bases not matched to a gene: 3. The CDR3 contains 14 residues. The germline gives CDR1 SEHNR, CDR2 FQNEAQ (reference sequence). CDR3 bases: TGTGCCAGCGGACTAGCGAATAACACCGGGGAGCTGTTTTTT. Amino acid sequence: CASGLANNTGELFF.

This clone came up a few times. J is TRBJ1-1 and V is TRBV30; 7 bases match TRBD1. The length of the CDR3 is 14 residues. CDR1 and CDR2 (germline): GTSNPN, SVGIG (reference sequence). J gave up 3 bases and V 5 bases, and 9 bases lay outside the gene matches. CDR3 nucleotide sequence: TGTGCCTGGCACCTCAGGGGGTGGGACACTGAAGCTTTCTTT. Protein: CAWHLRGWDTEAFF.

This clone was detected only a few times. The gene calls are TRBV4-1 and TRBJ1-2, with 10 bases identical to TRBD1. Germline lookup yields CDR1 MGHRA and CDR2 YSYEKL. CDR3 size: 16 residues. V dropped 1 base and J dropped 4; count of bases not matched to a gene: 6. CDR3 region: CASSQVPGQGTYGYTF. DNA of the CDR3: TGCGCCAGCAGCCAAGTCCCGGGACAGGGGACCTATGGCTACACCTTC.

This clone was observed a handful of times. In nucleotides, the CDR3 is TGTGCCAGCAGCTTGCCCCCTTATGGAGGGGCAGATACGCAGTATTTT. Translated, it gives CASSLPPYGGADTQYF. The V gene is TRBV5-4, the J gene TRBJ2-3; maybe TRBD2 (6 bases). The CDR3 totals 16 residues. The germline V gene encodes CDR1 SGHNT and CDR2 YYREEE (reference sequence). Trimming took off 1 base at V and 4 bases at J, with 16 bases between the two ends.

This chain joins TRBV23-1 and TRBJ2-7, with 9 bases fitting TRBD2. TRBV23-1 is treated as an ORF (open reading frame) with a function not yet certain. There are 16 residues in the CDR3. Losses at the gene ends were 7 bases for V and 6 bases for J; bases not matched to a gene: 16. The CDR3 loop reads CASNSHYRAREGEQYV. The CDR3, as DNA: TGCGCCAGCAACAGCCATTACCGGGCGCGGGAGGGCGAGCAGTACGTC.

The chain combines TRBV30 with TRBJ1-4; TRBD1 matches 9 bases. Germline V gene data show CDR1 as GTSNPN and CDR2 as SVGIG (reference sequence). CDR3 length: 14 amino acids. The V segment lost 2 bases and the J segment 8 bases; nucleotides outside the gene matches: 6. CDR3 nucleotides: TGTGCCTGGAGTTTACAGGGGGCTTGGGAAAAACTGTTTTTT. This codes for CAWSLQGAWEKLFF.

This clone was detected a few times. V and J are TRBV5-1 and TRBJ1-4; 7 bases match TRBD1. V was pared by 5 bases and J by 0 bases, with 1 base of the junction left unmatched. Germline CDR1 SGHRS, CDR2 YFSETQ. The CDR3 length is 14 residues. Written as DNA, the CDR3 is TGCGCCAGCAGGGGACAGCCAACTAATGAAAAACTGTTTTTT. Translation: CASRGQPTNEKLFF.